The next 15 T cell receptor beta chains were all read from a single sample in a study of T cell repertoires in cytomegalovirus infection. MiXCR was run by TCRdb on the reads, yielding one entry per CDR3 protein. Among some 800,000 distinct CDR3 sequences listed, 30% to 35% were seen once. No cognate antigen is known for these TCRs. The source material was cultured CD8+ T cells from PBMCs, sampled from culture after CMV antigen stimulation. These receptors were taken from a human donor in good health (CMV status not recorded). Some clones in this sample may be carry-over from other donors' samples.

This clonotype was observed at least ten times. The chain carries TRBV7-2 and TRBJ2-2; TRBD2 aligns across 14 bases. CDR3 length: 22 residues. Germline V lookup: CDR1 SGHTA, CDR2 FQGNSA. With V trimmed by 0 bases and J by 1 base, 13 bases remained unmatched. CDR3 region: CASSLASLWGLAGVLNTGELFF. CDR3 nucleotides: TGTGCCAGCAGCTTAGCCTCCCTCTGGGGACTAGCGGGGGTCCTGAACACCGGGGAGCTGTTTTTT.

This chain joins TRBV29-1 and TRBJ2-1; 8 bases agree with TRBD2. V lost 8 bases, J lost 6 bases, and 12 bases stayed unmatched. The CDR3 loop spans 14 amino acids. Germline CDR1 is SQVTM and CDR2 is ANQGSEA. The CDR3 nucleotides read TGCAGCTCTCGTCTAGCGGGTAGGGGCAATGAGCAGTTCTTC. Translation: CSSRLAGRGNEQFF.

This clonotype was recorded a few times. The V call is TRBV27, the J call TRBJ2-7; weak D call: TRBD1 (6 bases). The CDR3 is 14 amino acids. The V end lost 3 bases, the J end lost 5 bases, and 14 bases lay between the germline ends. Germline V gives CDR1 MNHEY, CDR2 SMNVEV (reference sequence). The CDR3 sequence is CASSLGPPGDEQYF. In DNA, the CDR3 is TGTGCCAGCAGTTTGGGGCCCCCAGGGGACGAGCAGTACTTC.

This chain joins TRBV6-2 or TRBV6-3 and TRBJ2-1; no firm D call. Germline CDR1 is MNHEY and CDR2 is SVGEGT. The CDR3 extends over 15 amino acids. V gave up 2 bases and J gave up 1 base, with 9 bases separating them. The CDR3 DNA follows: TGTGCCAGCAGTTACAGTGTGGGTTCCTACAATGAGCAGTTCTTC. It encodes CASSYSVGSYNEQFF.

This clonotype showed up just a few times. This sequence joins TRBV24-1 and TRBJ2-3, with D uncertain. Germline V gene data show CDR1 as KGHDR and CDR2 as SFDVKD. V lost 3 bases to trimming and J lost 2 bases, with 8 bases between them. CDR3 length: 14 amino acids. CDR3 loop: CATSDLGFTDTQYF. The CDR3 DNA follows: TGTGCCACCAGTGATCTGGGATTCACAGATACGCAGTATTTT.

This chain links TRBV6-2 or TRBV6-3 with TRBJ2-7, with TRBD2 matching 7 bases. CDR1 MNHEY and CDR2 SVGEGT come from the germline V gene. V gave up 6 bases and J gave up 6 bases; unmatched junction bases: 8. This CDR3 has 13 residues. The CDR3 bases are TGTGCCAGCAGCTGGGGGGGAGTGAGCGAGCAGTACGTC. This translates into CASSWGGVSEQYV.

The chain is built from TRBV20-1 and TRBJ1-5, with D possibly matching TRBD1 (6 bases). The germline V gene encodes CDR1 DFQATT and CDR2 SNEGSKA (reference sequence). This CDR3 contains 16 residues. V dropped 4 bases and J dropped 0 bases, with 16 bases sitting between them. The CDR3 loop reads CSANLGGPYSNQPQHF. CDR3 DNA: TGCAGTGCTAATCTTGGGGGCCCCTATAGCAATCAGCCCCAGCATTTT.

The rearrangement links TRBV20-1 to TRBJ2-3; D possibly corresponds to TRBD2 (5 bases). The V gene lost 1 base and the J gene lost 5 bases, with 10 bases spanning the gap. CDR1 is DFQATT and CDR2 is SNEGSKA in the germline V gene (reference sequence). The CDR3 runs to 13 residues. CDR3 in amino acids: CSARGRGLDTQYF. The DNA for the CDR3 is TGCAGTGCTAGAGGCAGAGGGCTAGATACGCAGTATTTT.

This rearrangement joins TRBV24-1 to TRBJ1-5; the D gene is possibly TRBD1 (6 bases). The CDR3 sequence is 13 residues long. Deletions cut 10 bases from V and 3 bases from J, with 12 bases between. Germline-derived CDR1 and CDR2 are KGHDR and SFDVKD. DNA of the CDR3: TGTGCCACTACCGGGACATACAATCAGCCCCAGCATTTT. Encoded protein: CATTGTYNQPQHF.

This clonotype was seen ten or more times. The chain links TRBV15 to TRBJ1-2; D uncertain. The V and J ends lost 0 bases and 4 bases respectively, with 9 bases between them. The CDR3 is 14 residues long. CDR1 LNHNV and CDR2 YYDKDF come from the germline V gene (reference sequence). The CDR3 nucleotides read TGTGCCACCAGCAGAGAGGGCCTTAGCTATGGCTACACCTTC. Translating gives CATSREGLSYGYTF. Variable domain in full (rest from reference TRBV15 and TRBJ1-2): DAMVIQNPRYQVTQFGKPVTLSCSQTLNHNVMYWYQQKSSQAPKLLFHYYDKDFNNEADTPDNFQSRRPNTSFCFLDIRSPGLGDTAMYLCATSREGLSYGYTFGSGTRLTVV.

This clonotype was seen a few times. The CDR3 region is CASSYRRREGETQYF. In nucleotides, the CDR3 is TGTGCCAGCAGTTACAGGCGGCGGGAGGGAGAGACCCAGTACTTC. This rearrangement joins TRBV6-5 to TRBJ2-5, with 9 bases aligning to TRBD2. The CDR3 is 15 residues long. Germline values: CDR1 MNHEY, CDR2 SVGAGI. V was clipped by 2 bases and J by 4 bases; unmatched bases: 5.

This clonotype was recorded a few times. The CDR3 sequence: CASSPPEGGLEQYF. The CDR3 DNA reads TGCGCCAGCAGCCCCCCGGAAGGGGGGCTCGAGCAGTACTTC. The V call is TRBV5-1, the J call TRBJ2-7; tentatively, D is TRBD1 or TRBD2 (6 bases each). Germline V gives CDR1 SGHRS, CDR2 YFSETQ. V lost 4 bases and J lost 6, with 17 bases in between. This CDR3 spans 14 amino acids.

Many counts were recorded for this clonotype. The rearrangement uses TRBV7-6 and TRBJ2-3; 9 positions match TRBD2. The germline gives CDR1 SGHVS, CDR2 FNYEAQ. The CDR3 length is 14 residues. J was trimmed by 4 bases and V by 4 bases; bases with no gene match: 3. Here the CDR3 reads CASSSSSGADTQYF. CDR3 nucleotides: TGTGCCAGCAGCTCCTCTAGCGGGGCAGATACGCAGTATTTT. Filled out from reference TRBV7-6 and TRBJ2-3, the complete variable domain reads GAGVSQSPRYKVTKRGQDVALRCDPISGHVSLYWYRQALGQGPEFLTYFNYEAQQDKSGLPNDRFSAERPEGSISTLTIQRTEQRDSAMYRCASSSSSGADTQYFGPGTRLTVL.

There are a few counts of this clonotype. This chain connects TRBV6-2 or TRBV6-3 to TRBJ2-1; tentative D call: TRBD2 (7 bases). CDR3 length: 15 residues. The germline V gene has CDR1 MNHEY and CDR2 SVGEGT. Between the trimmed V and J ends, which lost 6 bases and 8 bases, there was a span of 20 bases. The CDR3, as DNA: TGTGCCAGCAGACCGGGGGGCGCCGTGGGATATGAGCAGTTCTTC. Translation gives CASRPGGAVGYEQFF.

The chain joins TRBV5-4 to TRBJ2-2; D is possibly TRBD1 (5 bases). The CDR3 contains 13 residues. The germline V and J ends were trimmed by 4 bases and 3 bases, with 7 bases remaining between them. Per the germline V gene, CDR1 is SGHNT and CDR2 is YYREEE (reference sequence). The CDR3 reads CASSTTDTGELFF. The CDR3 bases are TGTGCCAGCAGCACGACAGACACCGGGGAGCTGTTTTTT. The full variable domain, rest sourced from reference TRBV5-4 and TRBJ2-2, is ETGVTQSPTHLIKTRGQQVTLRCSSQSGHNTVSWYQQALGQGPQFIFQYYREEENGRGNFPPRFSGLQFPNYSSELNVNALELDDSALYLCASSTTDTGELFFGEGSRLTVL.